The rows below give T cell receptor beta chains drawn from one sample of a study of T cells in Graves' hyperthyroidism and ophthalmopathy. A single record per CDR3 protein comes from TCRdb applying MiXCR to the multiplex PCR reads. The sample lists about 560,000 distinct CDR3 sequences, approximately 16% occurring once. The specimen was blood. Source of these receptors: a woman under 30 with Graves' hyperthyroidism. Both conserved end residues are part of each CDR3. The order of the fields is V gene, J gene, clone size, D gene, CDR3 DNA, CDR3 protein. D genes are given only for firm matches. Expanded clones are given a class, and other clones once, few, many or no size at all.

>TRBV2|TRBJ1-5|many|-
TGTGCCAGCAGTGAAAAAGGTTTTAGCAATCAGCCCCAGCATTTT
CASSEKGFSNQPQHF
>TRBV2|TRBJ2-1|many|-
TGTGCCAGCAGCAGCCGGGGCGTCCCCCACAATGAGCAGTTCTTC
CASSSRGVPHNEQFF
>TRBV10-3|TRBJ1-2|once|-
TGTGCCAGCTCGGCGACAGCATTTGGTGATGGCTACACCTTC
CASSATAFGDGYTF
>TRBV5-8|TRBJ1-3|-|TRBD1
TGTGCCAGCAGCTTGGTCCCAACAGGGGCTGGAAACACCATATATTTT
CASSLVPTGAGNTIYF
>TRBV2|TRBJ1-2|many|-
TGTGCCAGCAGTGGAACAGGGTTGCACAACTATGGCTACACCTTC
CASSGTGLHNYGYTF
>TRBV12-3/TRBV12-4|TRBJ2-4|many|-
TGTGCCAGCAGCCCAACACTAGCCTCTGCGTTTGTTCAGTACTTC
CASSPTLASAFVQYF
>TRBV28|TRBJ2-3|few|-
TGTGCCAGCAGCCCAGGCATCAGGGCGCAGTATTTT
CASSPGIRAQYF
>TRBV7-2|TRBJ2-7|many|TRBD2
TGTGCCAGCAGCTTAGAAGGTAGCGGGAACTCCTACGAGCAGTACTTC
CASSLEGSGNSYEQYF
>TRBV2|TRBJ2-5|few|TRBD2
TGTGCCAGCAAATTAGCTAGCGGGGGTCGGGTTGCGGAGACCCAGTACTTC
CASKLASGGRVAETQYF
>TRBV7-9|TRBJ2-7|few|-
TGTGCCAGCAGCAAACGAACTTGGGACGAGCAGTACTTC
CASSKRTWDEQYF
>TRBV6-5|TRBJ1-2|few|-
TGTGCCAGCAGTTACTCGTCCGTCCCCAACATCTATGGCTACACCTTC
CASSYSSVPNIYGYTF
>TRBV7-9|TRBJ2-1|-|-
TGTGCCAGCAGCTTATCAGGGTCAGAGCCCTACAATGAGCAGTTCTTC
CASSLSGSEPYNEQFF
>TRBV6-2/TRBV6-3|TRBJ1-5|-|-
TGTGCCAGCAGTTACCACGGTCGGGATCAGCCCCAGCATTTT
CASSYHGRDQPQHF
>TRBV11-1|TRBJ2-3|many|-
TGTGCCAGCAGCGGGGTCAGGGATGCAGATACGCAGTATTTT
CASSGVRDADTQYF
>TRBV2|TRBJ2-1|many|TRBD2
TGTGCCAGCAGTGATGATCTAGCGGGGGCCGTAAGGCAGTTCTTC
CASSDDLAGAVRQFF
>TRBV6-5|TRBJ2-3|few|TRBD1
TGTGCCAGCAGTTACTCCGGGGGACAGGGCGGCACAGATACGCAGTATTTT
CASSYSGGQGGTDTQYF
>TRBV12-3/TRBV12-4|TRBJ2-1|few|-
TGTGCCAGCAGGCGGGCTTCGGATGAGCAGTTCTTC
CASRRASDEQFF
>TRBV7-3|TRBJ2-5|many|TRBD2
TGTGCCAGCAGCTTATTAGGCGGGGGAACCCAAGAGACCCAGTACTTC
CASSLLGGGTQETQYF
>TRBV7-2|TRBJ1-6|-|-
TGTGCCAGCAGCCCGCGGGCGACTTCACCCCTCCACTTT
CASSPRATSPLHF
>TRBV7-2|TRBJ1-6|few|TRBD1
TGTGCCAGCAGCTTAGATTCAGGGGGCGAGAATTCACCCCTCCACTTT
CASSLDSGGENSPLHF
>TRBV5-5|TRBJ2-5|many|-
TGTGCCAGCACCCTTCATTTGTACGAGACCCAGTACTTC
CASTLHLYETQYF
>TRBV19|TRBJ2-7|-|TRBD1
TGTGCCAGCGGGACAGGGAGGTACGAGCAGTACTTC
CASGTGRYEQYF
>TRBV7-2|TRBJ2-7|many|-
TGTGCCAGCAGCTCCGGGATCTTCTACGAGCAGTACTTC
CASSSGIFYEQYF
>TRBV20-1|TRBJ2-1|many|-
TGCAGTGCTAGTGCATACAATGAGCAGTTCTTC
CSASAYNEQFF
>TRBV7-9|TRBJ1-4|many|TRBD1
TGTGCCAGCAGCTTAGAGGACCGGGACAGAAGGGAAAAACTGTTTTTT
CASSLEDRDRREKLFF
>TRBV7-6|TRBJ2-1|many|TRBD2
TGTGCCAGCAGCGCTACCGGGACTAGCGGGAAGTGGAATGAGCAGTTCTTC
CASSATGTSGKWNEQFF
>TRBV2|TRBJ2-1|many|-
TGTGCCAGCAGGATGCTAGTTCTCGGTGAGCAGTTCTTC
CASRMLVLGEQFF
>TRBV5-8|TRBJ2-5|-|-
TGTGCCAGCAGCTTGGGGGCCTCGGGACACCCGTACTTC
CASSLGASGHPYF
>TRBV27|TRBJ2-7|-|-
TGTGCCAGCAGTCCGACAGGCGCGGGGAATGAGCAGTACTTC
CASSPTGAGNEQYF
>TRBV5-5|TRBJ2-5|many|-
TGTGCCAGCAGCTTGGCATTAGCGGAGACCCAGTACTTC
CASSLALAETQYF
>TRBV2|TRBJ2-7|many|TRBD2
TGTGCCAGCAGTGGACTAGCGGGAGGGCACGAGCAGTACTTC
CASSGLAGGHEQYF
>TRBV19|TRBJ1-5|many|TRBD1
TGTGCCAGTAGTATTTTAGGGACACAGGGGGCCGGCCAGCCCCAGCATTTT
CASSILGTQGAGQPQHF
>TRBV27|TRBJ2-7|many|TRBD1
TGTGCCAGCAGTTTATATGAGGGGGCCTCCTACGAGCAGTACTTC
CASSLYEGASYEQYF
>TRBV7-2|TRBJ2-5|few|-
TGTGCCAGCAGCTTAGACAGTTGGCAAGAGACCCAGTACTTC
CASSLDSWQETQYF
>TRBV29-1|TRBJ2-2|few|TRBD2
TGCAGCGCCAAAACCAGGGGGGGACTAGCACATTTCAGGTCTGGGGAGCTGTTTTTT
CSAKTRGGLAHFRSGELFF
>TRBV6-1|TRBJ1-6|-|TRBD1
TGTGCCAGCAGACGCAGGGACAGGGCGAATTCACCCCTCCACTTT
CASRRRDRANSPLHF
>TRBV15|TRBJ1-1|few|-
TGTGCCACCAGCAGAGATGGGCGAGGGGACGCTTTCTTT
CATSRDGRGDAFF
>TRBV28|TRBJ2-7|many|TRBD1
TGTGCCAGCACCGATCCCTCCGGACAGGGCTACGAGCAGTACTTC
CASTDPSGQGYEQYF
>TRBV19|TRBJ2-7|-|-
TGTGCCAGTAGTATAGGAATGGAAACCTCCTACGAGCAGTACTTC
CASSIGMETSYEQYF
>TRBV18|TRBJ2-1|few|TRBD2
TGTGCCAGCTCACCTAAAGACGGACTAGCGGACAATGAGCAGTTCTTC
CASSPKDGLADNEQFF
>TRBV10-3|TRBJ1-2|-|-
TGTGCCATCAGGGAAGAGGACATGCTTAACTATGGCTACACCTTC
CAIREEDMLNYGYTF
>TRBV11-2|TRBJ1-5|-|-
TGTGCCAGCAGCTTACCCGATCAGCCCCAGCATTTT
CASSLPDQPQHF
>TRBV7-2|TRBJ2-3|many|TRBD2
TGTGCCAGCAGCTTAGTACTAGCGGCGAGGGGCACAGATACGCAGTATTTT
CASSLVLAARGTDTQYF
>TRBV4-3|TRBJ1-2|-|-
TGCGCCAGCAGCCAAGCCTCAGGCTATGGCTACACCTTC
CASSQASGYGYTF
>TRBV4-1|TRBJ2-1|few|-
TGCGCCAGCAGCCAAGATCCCGCTTACAATGAGCAGTTCTTC
CASSQDPAYNEQFF
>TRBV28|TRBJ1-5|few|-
TGTGCCAGCAGTTTTTCATACCCAATGACCGATAGCAATCAGCCCCAGCATTTT
CASSFSYPMTDSNQPQHF
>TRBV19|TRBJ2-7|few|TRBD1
TGTGCCAGTAGAGCCCCGGGGACAGGGGCCCACGAGCAGTACTTC
CASRAPGTGAHEQYF
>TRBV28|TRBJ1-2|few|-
TGTGCCAGCAGCACCGACACAGCGAACTATGGCTACACCTTC
CASSTDTANYGYTF
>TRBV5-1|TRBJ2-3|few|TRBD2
TGCGCCAGCAGCTTGGTTCCTAGCGGGATAAGCACAGATACGCAGTATTTT
CASSLVPSGISTDTQYF
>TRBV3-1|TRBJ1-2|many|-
TGTGCCAGCAGCCAAGATGGGGCTACGAGCTCCTTC
CASSQDGATSSF
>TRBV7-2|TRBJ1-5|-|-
TGTGCCAGCAGCTTATCCCGACAGAGTAATCAGCCCCAGCATTTT
CASSLSRQSNQPQHF
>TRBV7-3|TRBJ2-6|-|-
TGTGCCAGCAGCTCAGCCGGGTCTGTCCCACTCTCTGGGGCCAACGTCCTGACTTTC
CASSSAGSVPLSGANVLTF
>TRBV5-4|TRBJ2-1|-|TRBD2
TGTGCCAGCAGCTTTGGCGGGAGTGGAAATGAGCAGTTCTTC
CASSFGGSGNEQFF
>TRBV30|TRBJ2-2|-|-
TGTGCCTGGAGTGGCCGGGTAGGCGGGGAGCTGTTTTTT
CAWSGRVGGELFF
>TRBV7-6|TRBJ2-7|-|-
TGTGCCAGCAGCTTAGAAGTTGGACTCTCTGCCTACGAGCAGTACTTC
CASSLEVGLSAYEQYF
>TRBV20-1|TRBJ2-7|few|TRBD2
TGCAGTGCTAGTAAGACTAGCGGGAGTTTCGGCGAGCAGTACTTC
CSASKTSGSFGEQYF
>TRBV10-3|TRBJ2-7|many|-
TGTGCCATCAGTGAGCCACCCTACGAGCAGTACTTC
CAISEPPYEQYF
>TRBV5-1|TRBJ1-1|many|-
TGTGCCAGCAGCTTAGGGGACACTGAAGCTTTCTTT
CASSLGDTEAFF